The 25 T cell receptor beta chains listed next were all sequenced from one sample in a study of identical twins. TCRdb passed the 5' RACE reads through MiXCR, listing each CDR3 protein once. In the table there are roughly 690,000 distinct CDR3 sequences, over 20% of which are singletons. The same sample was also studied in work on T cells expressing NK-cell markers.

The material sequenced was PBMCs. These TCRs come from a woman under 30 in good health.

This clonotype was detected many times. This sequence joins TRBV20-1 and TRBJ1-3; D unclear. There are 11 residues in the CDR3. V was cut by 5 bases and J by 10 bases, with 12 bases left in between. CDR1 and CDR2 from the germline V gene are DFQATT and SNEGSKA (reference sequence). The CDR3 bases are TGCAGTGCTCCAGTCGATGGGACCATATATTTT. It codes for CSAPVDGTIYF.

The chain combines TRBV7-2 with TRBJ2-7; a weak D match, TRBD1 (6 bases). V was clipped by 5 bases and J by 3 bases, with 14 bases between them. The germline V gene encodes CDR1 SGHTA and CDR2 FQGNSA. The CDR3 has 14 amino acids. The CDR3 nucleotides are TGTGCCAGCAGCCCCGACAGGTCTGGCTACGAGCAGTACTTC. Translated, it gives CASSPDRSGYEQYF.

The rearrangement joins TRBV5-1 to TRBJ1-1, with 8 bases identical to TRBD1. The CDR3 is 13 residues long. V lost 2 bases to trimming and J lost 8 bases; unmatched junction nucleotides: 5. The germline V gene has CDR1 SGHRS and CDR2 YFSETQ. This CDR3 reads CASSLNRDREAFF. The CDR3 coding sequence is TGCGCCAGCAGCTTAAACCGGGACAGGGAAGCTTTCTTT.

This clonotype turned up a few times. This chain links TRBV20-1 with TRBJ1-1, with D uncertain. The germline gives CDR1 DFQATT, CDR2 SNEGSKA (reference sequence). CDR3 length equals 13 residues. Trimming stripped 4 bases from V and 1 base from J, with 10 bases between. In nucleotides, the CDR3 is TGCAGTGCTATCTCCTACAAGAACACTGAAGCTTTCTTT. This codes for CSAISYKNTEAFF.

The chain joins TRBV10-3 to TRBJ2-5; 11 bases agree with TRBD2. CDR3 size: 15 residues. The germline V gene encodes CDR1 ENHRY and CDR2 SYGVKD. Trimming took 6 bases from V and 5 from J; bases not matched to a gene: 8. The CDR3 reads CAISPLAGAGETQYF. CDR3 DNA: TGTGCCATCAGCCCACTAGCGGGGGCAGGCGAGACCCAGTACTTC.

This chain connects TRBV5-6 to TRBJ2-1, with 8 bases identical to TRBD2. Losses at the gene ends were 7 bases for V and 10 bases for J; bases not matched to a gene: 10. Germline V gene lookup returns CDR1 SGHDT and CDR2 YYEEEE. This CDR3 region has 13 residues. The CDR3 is CASFLGLVGEQFF. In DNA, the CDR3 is TGTGCCAGCTTTTTGGGACTAGTCGGCGAGCAGTTCTTC.

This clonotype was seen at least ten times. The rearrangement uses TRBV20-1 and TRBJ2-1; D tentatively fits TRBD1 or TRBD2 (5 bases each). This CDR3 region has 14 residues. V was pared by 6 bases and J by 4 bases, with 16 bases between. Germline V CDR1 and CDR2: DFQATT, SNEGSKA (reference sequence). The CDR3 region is CSARGPSSYNEQFF. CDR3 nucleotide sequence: TGCAGTGCGAGGGGCCCTTCTAGTTACAATGAGCAGTTCTTC.

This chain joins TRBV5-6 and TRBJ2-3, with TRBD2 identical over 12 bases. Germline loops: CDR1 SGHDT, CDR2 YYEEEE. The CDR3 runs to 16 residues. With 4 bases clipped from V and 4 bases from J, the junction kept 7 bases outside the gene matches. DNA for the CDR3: TGTGCCAGCAGCACACTAGCGGGAGGTGGAGCAGATACGCAGTATTTT. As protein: CASSTLAGGGADTQYF.

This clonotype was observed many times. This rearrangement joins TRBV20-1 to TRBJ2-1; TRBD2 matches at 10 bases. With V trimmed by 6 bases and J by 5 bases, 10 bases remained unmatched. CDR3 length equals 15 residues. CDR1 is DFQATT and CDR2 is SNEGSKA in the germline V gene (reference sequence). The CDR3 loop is CSALIRLAGNNEQFF. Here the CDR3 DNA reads TGCAGTGCCCTAATACGACTAGCGGGTAACAATGAGCAGTTCTTC.

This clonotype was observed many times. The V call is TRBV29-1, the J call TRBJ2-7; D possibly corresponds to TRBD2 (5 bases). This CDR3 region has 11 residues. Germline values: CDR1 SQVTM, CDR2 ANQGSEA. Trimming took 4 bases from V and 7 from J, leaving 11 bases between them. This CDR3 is CSVGATGEQYF. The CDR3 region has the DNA TGCAGCGTTGGGGCCACGGGAGAGCAGTACTTC.

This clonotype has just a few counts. Here the CDR3 DNA reads TGTGCCAGCAGCCCACCGGGACTAGCGGGACACGAGCAGTACTTC. Its translation: CASSPPGLAGHEQYF. The J gene is TRBJ2-7, the V gene TRBV7-9; 13 nucleotides agree with TRBD2. V was clipped by 5 bases and J by 5 bases; unmatched bases: 6. The germline gives CDR1 SEHNR, CDR2 FQNEAQ (reference sequence). The CDR3 spans 15 residues.

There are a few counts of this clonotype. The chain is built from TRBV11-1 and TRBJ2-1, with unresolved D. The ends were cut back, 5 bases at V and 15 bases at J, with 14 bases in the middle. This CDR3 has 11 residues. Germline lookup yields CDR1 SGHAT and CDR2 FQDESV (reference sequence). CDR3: CASSANEWRFF. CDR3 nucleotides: TGTGCCAGCAGCGCGAACGAATGGCGGTTCTTC.

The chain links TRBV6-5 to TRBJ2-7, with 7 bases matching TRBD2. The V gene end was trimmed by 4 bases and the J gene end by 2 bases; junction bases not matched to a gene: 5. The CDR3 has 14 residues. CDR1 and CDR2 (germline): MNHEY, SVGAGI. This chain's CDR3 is CASSSGDYTYEQYF. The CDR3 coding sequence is TGTGCCAGCAGTTCCGGGGACTACACCTACGAGCAGTACTTC.

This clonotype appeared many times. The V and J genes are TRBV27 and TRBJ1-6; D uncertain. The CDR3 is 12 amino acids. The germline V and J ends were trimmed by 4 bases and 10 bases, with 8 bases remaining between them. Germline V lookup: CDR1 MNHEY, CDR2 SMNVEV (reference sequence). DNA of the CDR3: TGTGCCAGCAGTTCCGGAGGCTCACCCCTCCACTTT. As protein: CASSSGGSPLHF.

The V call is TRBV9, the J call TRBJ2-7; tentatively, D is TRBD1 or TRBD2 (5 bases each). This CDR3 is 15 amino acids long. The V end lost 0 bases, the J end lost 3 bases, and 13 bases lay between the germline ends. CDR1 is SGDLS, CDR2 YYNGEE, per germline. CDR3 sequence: CASSVAMGEIYEQYF. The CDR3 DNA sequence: TGTGCCAGCAGCGTAGCGATGGGGGAGATCTACGAGCAGTACTTC. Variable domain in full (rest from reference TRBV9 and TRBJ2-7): DSGVTQTPKHLITATGQRVTLRCSPRSGDLSVYWYQQSLDQGLQFLIQYYNGEERAKGNILERFSAQQFPDLHSELNLSSLELGDSALYFCASSVAMGEIYEQYFGPGTRLTVT.

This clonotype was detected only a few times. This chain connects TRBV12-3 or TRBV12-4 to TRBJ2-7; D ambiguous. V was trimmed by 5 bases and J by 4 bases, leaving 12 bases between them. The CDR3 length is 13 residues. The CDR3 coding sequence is TGTGCCAGCAGTCCCCAATACAATTACGAGCAGTACTTC. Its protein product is CASSPQYNYEQYF.

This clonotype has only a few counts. CDR3 bases: TGTGCCAGCAGCTTAGTTATGGTCCAAGAGACCCAGTACTTC. This translates into CASSLVMVQETQYF. The chain carries TRBV7-2 and TRBJ2-5; D unresolved. The V and J ends lost 1 base and 1 base respectively, with 7 bases between them. CDR3 length: 14 residues. Germline V gene lookup returns CDR1 SGHTA and CDR2 FQGNSA.

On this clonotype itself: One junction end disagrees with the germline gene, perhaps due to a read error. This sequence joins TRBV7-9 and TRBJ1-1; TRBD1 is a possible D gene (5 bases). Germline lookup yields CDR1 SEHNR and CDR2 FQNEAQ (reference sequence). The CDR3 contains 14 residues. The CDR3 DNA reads TGTGTCAGCGACAGACTTTGGGGGGGAGGTGAAGCTTTCTTT. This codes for CVSDRLWGGGEAFF. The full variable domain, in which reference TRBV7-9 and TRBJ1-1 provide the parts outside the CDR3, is DTGVSQNPRHKITKRGQNVTFRCDPISEHNRLYWYRQTLGQGPEFLTYFQNEAQLEKSRLLSDRFSAERPKGSFSTLEIQRTEQGDSAMYLCVSDRLWGGGEAFFGQGTRLTVV.

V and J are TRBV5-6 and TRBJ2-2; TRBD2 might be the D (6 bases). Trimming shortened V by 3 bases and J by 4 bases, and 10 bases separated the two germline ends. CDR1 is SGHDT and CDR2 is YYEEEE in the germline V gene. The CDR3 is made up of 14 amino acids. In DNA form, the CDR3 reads TGTGCCAGCAGCTCGCTAGCGAGCACCGGGGAGCTGTTTTTT. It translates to CASSSLASTGELFF. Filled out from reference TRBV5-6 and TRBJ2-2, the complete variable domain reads DAGVTQSPTHLIKTRGQQVTLRCSPKSGHDTVSWYQQALGQGPQFIFQYYEEEERQRGNFPDRFSGHQFPNYSSELNVNALLLGDSALYLCASSSLASTGELFFGEGSRLTVL.

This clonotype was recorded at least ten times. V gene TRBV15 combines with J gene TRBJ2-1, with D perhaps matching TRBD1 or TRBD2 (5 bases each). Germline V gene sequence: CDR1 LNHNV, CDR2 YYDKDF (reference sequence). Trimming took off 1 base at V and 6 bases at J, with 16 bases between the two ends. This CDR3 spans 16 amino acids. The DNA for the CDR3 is TGTGCCACCAGCAGAGGAGGGGCGGGCCCAGGCAATGAGCAGTTCTTC. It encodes CATSRGGAGPGNEQFF.

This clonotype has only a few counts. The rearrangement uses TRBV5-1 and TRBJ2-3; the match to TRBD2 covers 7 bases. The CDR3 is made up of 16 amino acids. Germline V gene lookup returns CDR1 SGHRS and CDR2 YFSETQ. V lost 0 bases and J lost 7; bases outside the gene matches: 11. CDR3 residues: CASSLGPAGKVHTQYF. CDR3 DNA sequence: TGCGCCAGCAGCTTGGGACCAGCGGGGAAGGTTCATACGCAGTATTTT. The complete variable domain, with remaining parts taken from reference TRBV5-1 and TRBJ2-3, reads KAGVTQTPRYLIKTRGQQVTLSCSPISGHRSVSWYQQTPGQGLQFLFEYFSETQRNKGNFPGRFSGRQFSNSRSEMNVSTLELGDSALYLCASSLGPAGKVHTQYFGPGTRLTVL.

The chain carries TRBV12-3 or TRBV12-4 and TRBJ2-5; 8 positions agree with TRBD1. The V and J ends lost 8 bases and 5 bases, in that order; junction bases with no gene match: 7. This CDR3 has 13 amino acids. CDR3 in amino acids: CASSNRDRETQYF. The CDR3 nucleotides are TGTGCCAGCTCAAATCGGGACAGGGAGACCCAGTACTTC.

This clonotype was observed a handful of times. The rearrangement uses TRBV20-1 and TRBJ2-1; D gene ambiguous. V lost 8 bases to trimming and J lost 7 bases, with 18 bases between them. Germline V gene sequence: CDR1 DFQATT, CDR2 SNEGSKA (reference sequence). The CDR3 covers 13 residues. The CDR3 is CSHQNGIGNEQFF. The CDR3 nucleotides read TGCAGTCATCAGAATGGTATTGGGAATGAGCAGTTCTTC.

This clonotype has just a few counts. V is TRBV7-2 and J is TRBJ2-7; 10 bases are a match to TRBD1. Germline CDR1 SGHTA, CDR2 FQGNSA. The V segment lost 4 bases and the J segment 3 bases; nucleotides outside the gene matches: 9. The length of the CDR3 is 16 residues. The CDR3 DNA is TGTGCCAGCAGCTCCGACAGGGGGCGCCCCTACTACGAGCAGTACTTC. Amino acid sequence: CASSSDRGRPYYEQYF.

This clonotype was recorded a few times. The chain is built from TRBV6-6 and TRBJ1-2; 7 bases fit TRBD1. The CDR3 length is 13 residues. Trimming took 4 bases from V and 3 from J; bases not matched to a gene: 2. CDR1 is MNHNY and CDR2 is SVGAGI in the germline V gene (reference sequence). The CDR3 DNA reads TGTGCCAGCAGTTCGACAGGGCACTATGGCTACACCTTC. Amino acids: CASSSTGHYGYTF.